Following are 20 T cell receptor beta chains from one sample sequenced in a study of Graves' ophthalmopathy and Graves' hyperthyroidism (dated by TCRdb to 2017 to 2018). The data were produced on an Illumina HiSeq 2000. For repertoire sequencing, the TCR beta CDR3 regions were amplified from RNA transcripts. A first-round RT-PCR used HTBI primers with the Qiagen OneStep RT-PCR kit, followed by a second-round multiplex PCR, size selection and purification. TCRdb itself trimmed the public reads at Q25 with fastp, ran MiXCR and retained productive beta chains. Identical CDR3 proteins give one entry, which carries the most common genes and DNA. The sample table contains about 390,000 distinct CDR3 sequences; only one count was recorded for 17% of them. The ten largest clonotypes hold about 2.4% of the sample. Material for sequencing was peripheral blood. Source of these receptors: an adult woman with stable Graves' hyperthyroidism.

The CDR3 DNA reads TGTGCCAGCAGTTTTGGCCAGGCGCTTAGCAATCAGCCCCAGCATTTT. Translated, it gives CASSFGQALSNQPQHF. The V and J genes are TRBV2 and TRBJ1-5; the D is unclear. V lost 5 bases, J lost 0 bases, and 14 bases lay in between. Per germline, CDR1 SNHLY and CDR2 FYNNEI. The CDR3 is 16 amino acids.

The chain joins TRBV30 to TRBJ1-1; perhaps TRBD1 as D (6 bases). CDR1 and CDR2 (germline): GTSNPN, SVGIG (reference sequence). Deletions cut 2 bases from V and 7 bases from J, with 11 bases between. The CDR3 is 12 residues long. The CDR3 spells CAWSFGTLEAFF. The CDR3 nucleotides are TGTGCCTGGAGTTTCGGGACACTTGAAGCTTTCTTT.

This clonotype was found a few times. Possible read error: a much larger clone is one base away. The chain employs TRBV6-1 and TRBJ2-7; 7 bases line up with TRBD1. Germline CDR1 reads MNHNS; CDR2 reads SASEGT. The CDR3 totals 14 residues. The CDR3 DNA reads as TGTGCCTGCAGCCAAAGACAGGGCGCCTACGAGCAGTACTTC. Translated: CACSQRQGAYEQYF.

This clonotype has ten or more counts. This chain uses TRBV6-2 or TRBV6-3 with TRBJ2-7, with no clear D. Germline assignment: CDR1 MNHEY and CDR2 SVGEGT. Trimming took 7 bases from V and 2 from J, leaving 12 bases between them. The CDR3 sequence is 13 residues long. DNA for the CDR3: TGTGCCAGCAAAGCCGACCCAACCTACGAGCAGTACTTC. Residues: CASKADPTYEQYF.

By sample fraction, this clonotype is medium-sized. The CDR3 sequence: CASSVAQLETQYF. Here the CDR3 DNA reads TGTGCCAGCAGCGTAGCCCAATTAGAGACCCAGTACTTC. This chain uses TRBV9 with TRBJ2-5, with D unclear. The CDR3 runs to 13 residues. Germline CDR1 is SGDLS and CDR2 is YYNGEE. Trimming pared 0 bases from V and 4 bases from J, leaving 7 bases between.

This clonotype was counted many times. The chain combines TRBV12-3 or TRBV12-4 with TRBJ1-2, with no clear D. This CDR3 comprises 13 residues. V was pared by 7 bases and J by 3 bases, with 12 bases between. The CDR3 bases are TGTGCCAGCACCCTAGCGGGGTACTATGGCTACACCTTC. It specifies CASTLAGYYGYTF.

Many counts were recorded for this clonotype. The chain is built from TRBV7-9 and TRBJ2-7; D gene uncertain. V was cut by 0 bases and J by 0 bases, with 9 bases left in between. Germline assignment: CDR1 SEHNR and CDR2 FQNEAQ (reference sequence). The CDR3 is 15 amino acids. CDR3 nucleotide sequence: TGTGCCAGCAGCTTAGCATCGAAGAGCTCCTACGAGCAGTACTTC. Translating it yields CASSLASKSSYEQYF. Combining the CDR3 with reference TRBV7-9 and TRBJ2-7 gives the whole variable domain DTGVSQNPRHKITKRGQNVTFRCDPISEHNRLYWYRQTLGQGPEFLTYFQNEAQLEKSRLLSDRFSAERPKGSFSTLEIQRTEQGDSAMYLCASSLASKSSYEQYFGPGTRLTVT.

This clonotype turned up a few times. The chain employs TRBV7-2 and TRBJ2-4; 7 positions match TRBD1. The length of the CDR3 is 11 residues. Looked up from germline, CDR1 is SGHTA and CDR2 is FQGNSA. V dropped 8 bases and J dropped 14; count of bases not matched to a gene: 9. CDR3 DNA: TGTGCCAGCGCTTTAGACAGGGAAAAGTACTTC. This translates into CASALDREKYF.

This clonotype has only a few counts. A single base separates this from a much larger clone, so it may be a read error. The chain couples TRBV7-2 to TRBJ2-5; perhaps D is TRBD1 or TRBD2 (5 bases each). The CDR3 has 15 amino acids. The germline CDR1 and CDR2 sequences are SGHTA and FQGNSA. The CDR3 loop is CASSLDSGAEETKYF. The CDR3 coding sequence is TGTGCCAGCAGCTTAGATTCCGGGGCAGAAGAGACCAAGTACTTC.

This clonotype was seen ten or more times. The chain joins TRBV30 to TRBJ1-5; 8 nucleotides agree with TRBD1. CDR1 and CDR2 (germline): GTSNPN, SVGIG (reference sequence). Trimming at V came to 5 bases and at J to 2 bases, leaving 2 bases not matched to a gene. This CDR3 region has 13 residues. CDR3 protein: CAWDRGGNQPQHF. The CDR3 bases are TGTGCCTGGGACAGGGGAGGCAATCAGCCCCAGCATTTT. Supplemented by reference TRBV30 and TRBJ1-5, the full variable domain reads SQTIHQWPATLVQPVGSPLSLECTVEGTSNPNLYWYRQAAGRGLQLLFYSVGIGQISSEVPQNLSASRPQDRQFILSSKKLLLSDSGFYLCAWDRGGNQPQHFGDGTRLSIL.

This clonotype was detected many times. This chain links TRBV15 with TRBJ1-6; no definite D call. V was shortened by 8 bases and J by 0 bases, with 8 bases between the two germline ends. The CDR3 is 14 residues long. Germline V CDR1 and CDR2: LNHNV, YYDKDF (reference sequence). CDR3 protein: CATSGSSYNSPLHF. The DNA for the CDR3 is TGTGCCACCTCGGGCAGCTCCTATAATTCACCCCTCCACTTT. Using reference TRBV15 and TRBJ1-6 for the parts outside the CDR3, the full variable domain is DAMVIQNPRYQVTQFGKPVTLSCSQTLNHNVMYWYQQKSSQAPKLLFHYYDKDFNNEADTPDNFQSRRPNTSFCFLDIRSPGLGDTAMYLCATSGSSYNSPLHFGNGTRLTVT.

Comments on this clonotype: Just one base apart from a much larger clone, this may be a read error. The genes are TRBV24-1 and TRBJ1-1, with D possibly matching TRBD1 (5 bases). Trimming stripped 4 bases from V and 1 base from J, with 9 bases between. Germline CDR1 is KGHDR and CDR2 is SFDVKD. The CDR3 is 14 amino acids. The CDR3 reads CATSDGAGNTEAFF. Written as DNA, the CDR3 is TGTGCCACCAGTGACGGGGCCGGGAACACTGAAGCTTTCTTT.

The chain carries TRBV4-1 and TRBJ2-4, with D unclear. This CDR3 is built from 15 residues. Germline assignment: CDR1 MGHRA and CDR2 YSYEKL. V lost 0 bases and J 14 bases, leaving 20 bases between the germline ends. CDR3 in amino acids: CASSQDWAPVGIKYF. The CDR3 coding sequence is TGCGCCAGCAGCCAAGATTGGGCTCCCGTAGGGATTAAGTACTTC.

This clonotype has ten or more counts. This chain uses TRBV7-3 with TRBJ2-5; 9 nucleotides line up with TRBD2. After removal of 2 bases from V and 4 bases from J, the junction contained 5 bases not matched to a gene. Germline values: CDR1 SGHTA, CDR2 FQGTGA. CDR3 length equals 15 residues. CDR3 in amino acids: CASSLGTSLLETQYF. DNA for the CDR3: TGTGCCAGCAGCTTAGGGACTAGCTTGTTAGAGACCCAGTACTTC.

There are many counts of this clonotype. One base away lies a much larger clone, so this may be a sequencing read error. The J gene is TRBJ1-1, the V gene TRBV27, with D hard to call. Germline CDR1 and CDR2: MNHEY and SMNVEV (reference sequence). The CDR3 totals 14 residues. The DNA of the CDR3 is TGTGCCAGCAGTACGCTCTCCAAACACGGTGAAGCTTGCTTT. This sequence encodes CASSTLSKHGEACF.

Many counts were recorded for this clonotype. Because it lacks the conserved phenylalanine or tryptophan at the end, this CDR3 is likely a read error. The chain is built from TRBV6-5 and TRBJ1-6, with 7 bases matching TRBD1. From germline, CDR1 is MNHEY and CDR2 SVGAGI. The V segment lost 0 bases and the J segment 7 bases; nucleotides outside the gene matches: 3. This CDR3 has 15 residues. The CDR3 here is CASSYSRGQNSPLHL. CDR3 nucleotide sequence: TGTGCCAGCAGTTACTCTCGGGGACAGAATTCACCCCTCCACCTT.

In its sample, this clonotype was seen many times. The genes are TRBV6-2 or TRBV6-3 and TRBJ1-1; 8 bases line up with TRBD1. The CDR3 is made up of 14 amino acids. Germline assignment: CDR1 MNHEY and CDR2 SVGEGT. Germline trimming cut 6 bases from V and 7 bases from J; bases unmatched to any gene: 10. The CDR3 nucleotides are TGTGCCAGCAGCCGTGGACAGGGCCGCATTGAAGCTTTCTTT. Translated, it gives CASSRGQGRIEAFF.

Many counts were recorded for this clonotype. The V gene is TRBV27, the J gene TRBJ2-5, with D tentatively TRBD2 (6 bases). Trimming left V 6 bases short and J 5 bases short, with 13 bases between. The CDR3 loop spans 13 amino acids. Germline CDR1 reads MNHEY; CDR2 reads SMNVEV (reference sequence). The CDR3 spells CASSPRRVETQYF. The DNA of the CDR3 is TGTGCCAGCAGCCCACGGAGGGTGGAGACCCAGTACTTC.

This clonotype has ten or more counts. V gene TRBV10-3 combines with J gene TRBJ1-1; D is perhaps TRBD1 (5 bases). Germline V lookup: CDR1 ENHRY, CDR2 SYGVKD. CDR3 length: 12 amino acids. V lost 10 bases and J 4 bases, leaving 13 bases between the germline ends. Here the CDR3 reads CATSLGGTEAFF. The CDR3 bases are TGTGCCACCTCCCTCGGGGGCACTGAAGCTTTCTTT.

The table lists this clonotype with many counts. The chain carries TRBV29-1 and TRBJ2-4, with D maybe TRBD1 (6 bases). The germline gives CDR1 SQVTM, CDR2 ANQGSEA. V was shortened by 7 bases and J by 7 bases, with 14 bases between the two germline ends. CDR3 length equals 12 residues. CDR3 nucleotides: TGCAGCGCAGGGGCGCCAGGGAACATTCAGTACTTC. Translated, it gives CSAGAPGNIQYF. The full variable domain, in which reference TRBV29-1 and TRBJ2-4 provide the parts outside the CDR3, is SAVISQKPSRDICQRGTSLTIQCQVDSQVTMMFWYRQQPGQSLTLIATANQGSEATYESGFVIDKFPISRPNLTFSTLTVSNMSPEDSSIYLCSAGAPGNIQYFGAGTRLSVL.